This T cell receptor beta chain was profiled in a study of CXCR3-negative and CXCR3-positive naive CD8 T cells. Researchers prepared the TRB cDNA libraries using 5' RACE with UMI labels. From the 5' RACE reads, TCRdb lists one entry per CDR3 protein and no DNA. This table holds fewer than 6,500 distinct CDR3 sequences. For this clonotype: The antigen is unknown.

General observations from the study: Naive subsets did not differ in surface CD5, and TRB CDR3 properties served to infer TCR strength. Hydrophobicity was higher for TRB CDR3s found in CXCR3-positive naive cells than in CXCR3-negative naive cells.

Every CD8+ T cell subset underwent triplicate sorting at around 270,000 cells apiece. The CDR3 length is 15 residues. Germline lookup yields CDR1 DFQATT and CDR2 SNEGSKA (reference sequence). The sequence came from a human donor in good health. Some clones in this sample may be carry-over from other donors' samples. The sequenced sample was naive CXCR3+ CD8+ T cells from blood. Subset given: CD45RO-CCR7+CD27+CD95- naive CD8+ T cells expressing CXCR3 (TNR3+). V and J are TRBV20-1 and TRBJ2-1. This CDR3 is CSAIPITSAYNEQFF.